This T cell receptor (beta chain) was retrieved from a study of beta chain features in type 1 diabetes. For the study at large: Healthy donors and patients showed comparable age, gender and cell yields. The samples had 90 million to 130 million sorted cells examined in all. Findings of the study overall: Patients with Type 1 diabetes showed moderately but significantly shorter TCRB CDR3s in all four CD4+ subsets.

Using CD45RO/CCR7/CD25/CD127/CD95/CD27, CD4+ naive, central memory, regulatory and stem cell-like memory cells were sorted. Every isolated RNA sample was fully reverse transcribed, so sequencing captured expressed TCRB transcripts. An average of around 3.9 million reads was obtained for naive, central memory and regulatory T cell samples. Repertoires were generated with immunoSEQ multiplex PCR, while TCRdb's copy carries only in-frame clones and drops some. The table shows roughly 730,000 clones, with about an eighth occurring only once. Germline V CDR1 and CDR2: SNHLY, FYNNEI. The CDR3 totals 15 residues. The V end lost 5 bases, the J end lost 6 bases, and 14 bases lay between the germline ends. In its sample, this clone was seen a few times. The target antigen is unknown.

The material sequenced was naive CD4+ T cells from blood. This sequence was found in a man aged 18 to 29 with type 1 diabetes. The chain couples TRBV2 to TRBJ1-6; perhaps TRBD1 as D (6 bases). In DNA form, the CDR3 reads TGTGCCAGCAGTCCGCGTGGGGGGCGTAATTCACCCCTCCACTTT. It yields the protein CASSPRGGRNSPLHF. The variable domain in full, completed from reference TRBV2 and TRBJ1-6, reads EPEVTQTPSHQVTQMGQEVILRCVPISNHLYFYWYRQILGQKVEFLVSFYNNEISEKSEIFDDQFSVERPDGSNFTLKIRSTKLEDSAMYFCASSPRGGRNSPLHFGNGTRLTVT.